This TCR beta chain was documented in a study of CD8+CD57+ T cells in acquired aplastic anemia. Study-level information: The sorted CD4+ and CD8+ cells yielded an average about 3.3 ug of DNA.

It was genomic DNA that served as the template for profiling TCR beta VDJ and CDR3. In TCRdb, the reads were re-called with MiXCR into one record per CDR3 protein. The sample shows about 200,000 distinct CDR3 sequences, around 32% of them seen only once. V was trimmed by 4 bases and J by 8 bases, leaving 7 bases between them. The CDR3 is 11 residues long. Per germline, CDR1 SGDLS and CDR2 YYNGEE. The clonotype was recovered from a human donor in good health, serving as a control. Sequencing used sorted CD4+, CD8+, or CD8+CD57+ T cells (not recorded which) from PBMCs. This chain connects TRBV9 to TRBJ2-1; D is uncertain. The CDR3 spells CASSPYDEQFF. CDR3 coding DNA: TGTGCCAGCAGCCCATACGATGAGCAGTTCTTC.